The present entry profiles one T cell receptor (beta chain) with its context. The data were taken from a study of glioma-infiltrating T cells after dendritic cell vaccination. The wider study: The vaccine used monocyte-derived dendritic cells pulsed overnight with autologous tumor lysate. Three intradermal dendritic cell vaccine injections were given every two weeks.

The germline V and J ends were trimmed by 1 base and 0 bases, with 11 bases remaining between them. Per the germline V gene, CDR1 is MNHNY and CDR2 is SVGAGI (reference sequence). The CDR3 has 16 residues. The immunoSEQ assay amplified TCRB CDR3 from up to about 2 ug DNA. Sequencing was performed with immunoSEQ multiplex PCR; in TCRdb, only in-frame clones are kept and a portion is missing. This table has over 80,000 clones, roughly 89% appearing once. No glioblastoma patient carried an isocitrate dehydrogenase mutation. V and J are TRBV6-6 and TRBJ2-3; D is unresolved. The specimen was blood, collected before dendritic cell vaccination. This TCR derives from a human donor with glioblastoma. In nucleotides, the CDR3 is TGTGCCAGCAGTTACTGGTCAGGAACTAGCACAGATACGCAGTATTTT. Translating it yields CASSYWSGTSTDTQYF.